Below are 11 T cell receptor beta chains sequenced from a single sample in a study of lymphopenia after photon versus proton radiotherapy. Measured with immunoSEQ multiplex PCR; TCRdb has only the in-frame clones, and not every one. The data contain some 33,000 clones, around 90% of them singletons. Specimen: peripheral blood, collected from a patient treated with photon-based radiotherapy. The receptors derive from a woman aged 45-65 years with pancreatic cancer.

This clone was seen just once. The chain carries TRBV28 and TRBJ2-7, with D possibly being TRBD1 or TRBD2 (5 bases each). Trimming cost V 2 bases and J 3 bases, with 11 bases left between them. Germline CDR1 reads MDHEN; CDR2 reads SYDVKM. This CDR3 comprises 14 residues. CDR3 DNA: TGTGCCAGCAGTTTAAGGGACCCCTTCTACGAGCAGTACTTC. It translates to CASSLRDPFYEQYF.

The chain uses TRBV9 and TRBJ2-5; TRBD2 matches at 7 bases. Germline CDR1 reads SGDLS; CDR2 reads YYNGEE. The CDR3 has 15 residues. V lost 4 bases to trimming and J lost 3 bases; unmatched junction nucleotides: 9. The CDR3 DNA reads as TGTGCCAGCAGCCGTCCCTGGGGGGGAGAAGAGACCCAGTACTTC. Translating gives CASSRPWGGEETQYF.

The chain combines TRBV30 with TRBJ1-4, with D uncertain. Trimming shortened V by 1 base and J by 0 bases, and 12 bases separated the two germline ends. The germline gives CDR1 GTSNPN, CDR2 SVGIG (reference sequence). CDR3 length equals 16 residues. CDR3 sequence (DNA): TGTGCCTGGAGTGGGGCGTCACTTGCAACTAATGAAAAACTGTTTTTT. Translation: CAWSGASLATNEKLFF.

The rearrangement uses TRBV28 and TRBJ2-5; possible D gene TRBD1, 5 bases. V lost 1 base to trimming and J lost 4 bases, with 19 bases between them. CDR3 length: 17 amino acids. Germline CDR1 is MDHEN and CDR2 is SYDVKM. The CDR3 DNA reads TGTGCCAGCAGTTTATCGTCACAGGCCCAAAAAGGAGAGACCCAGTACTTC. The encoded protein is CASSLSSQAQKGETQYF.

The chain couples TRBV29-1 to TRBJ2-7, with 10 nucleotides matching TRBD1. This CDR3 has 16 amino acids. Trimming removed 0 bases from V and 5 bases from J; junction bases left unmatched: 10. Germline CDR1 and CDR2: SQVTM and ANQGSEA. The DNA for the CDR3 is TGCAGCGTTGAAGATCTTCGGGACAGGGGAAGGGACGAGCAGTACTTC. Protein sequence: CSVEDLRDRGRDEQYF.

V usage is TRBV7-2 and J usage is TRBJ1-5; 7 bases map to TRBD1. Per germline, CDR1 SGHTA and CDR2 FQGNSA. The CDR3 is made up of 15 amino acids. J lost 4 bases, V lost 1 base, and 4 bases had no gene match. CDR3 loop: CASSLGTGGNQPQHF. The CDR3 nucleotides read TGTGCCAGCAGCTTAGGGACAGGCGGGAATCAGCCCCAGCATTTT. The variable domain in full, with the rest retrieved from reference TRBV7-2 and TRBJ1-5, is GAGVSQSPSNKVTEKGKDVELRCDPISGHTALYWYRQSLGQGLEFLIYFQGNSAPDKSGLPSDRFSAERTGGSVSTLTIQRTQQEDSAVYLCASSLGTGGNQPQHFGDGTRLSIL.

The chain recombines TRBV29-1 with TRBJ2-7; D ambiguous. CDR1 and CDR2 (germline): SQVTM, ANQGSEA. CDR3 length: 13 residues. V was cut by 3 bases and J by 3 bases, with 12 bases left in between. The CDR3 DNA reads TGCAGCGTTGAGACCCGAGCTAGCTACGAGCAGTACTTC. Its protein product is CSVETRASYEQYF.

The CDR3 DNA is TGTGCCAGCAGCTTGGCCGGGACCTTCACCGGGGAGCTGTTTTTT. Its translation: CASSLAGTFTGELFF. The rearrangement links TRBV5-6 to TRBJ2-2; tentatively, D is TRBD1 or TRBD2 (5 bases each). Per germline, CDR1 SGHDT and CDR2 YYEEEE. The CDR3 sequence is 15 residues long. V was shortened by 0 bases and J by 4 bases, with 10 bases between the two germline ends. The full variable domain, in which reference TRBV5-6 and TRBJ2-2 provide the parts outside the CDR3, is DAGVTQSPTHLIKTRGQQVTLRCSPKSGHDTVSWYQQALGQGPQFIFQYYEEEERQRGNFPDRFSGHQFPNYSSELNVNALLLGDSALYLCASSLAGTFTGELFFGEGSRLTVL.

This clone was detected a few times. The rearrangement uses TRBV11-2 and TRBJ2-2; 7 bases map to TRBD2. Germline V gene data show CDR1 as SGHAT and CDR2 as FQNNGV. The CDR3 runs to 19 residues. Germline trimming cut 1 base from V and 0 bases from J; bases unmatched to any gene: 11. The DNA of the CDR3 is TGTGCCAGCAGCTTAGGCCCTACTAGCGTTACAACGAACACCGGGGAGCTGTTTTTT. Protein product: CASSLGPTSVTTNTGELFF.

In nucleotides, the CDR3 is TGTGCCAGCGGGCCACCTACAGGGAACACCGGGGAGCTGTTTTTT. Protein sequence: CASGPPTGNTGELFF. The chain joins TRBV6-5 to TRBJ2-2; TRBD1 might be the D (5 bases). The CDR3 is made up of 15 amino acids. The V end lost 8 bases, the J end lost 1 base, and 14 bases lay between the germline ends. Per the germline V gene, CDR1 is MNHEY and CDR2 is SVGAGI.

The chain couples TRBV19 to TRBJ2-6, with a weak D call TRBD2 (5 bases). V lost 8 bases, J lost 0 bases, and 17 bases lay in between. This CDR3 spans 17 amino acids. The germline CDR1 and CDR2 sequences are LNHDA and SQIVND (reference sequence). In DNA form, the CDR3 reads TGTGCCAGTTCGGGGTTTACGCCCTTCTCTGGGGCCAACGTCCTGACTTTC. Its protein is CASSGFTPFSGANVLTF.